The subject of this entry is one T cell receptor (beta chain). CDR3 length equals 12 residues. Germline values: CDR1 MNHEY, CDR2 SVGAGI. Trimming at V came to 8 bases and at J to 9 bases, leaving 7 bases not matched to a gene. This record comes from a study of blood T cell repertoires in COVID-19. At the level of the study: COVID-19 samples from acute and convalescent phases originated in the United States, Italy and Spain. PBMCs, B-cell-depleted T cells, or T cells were the source of the cDNA or gDNA that made up the material.

In the original processing: Estimation of nucleated cell counts relied on the amplification of reference gene primers. Sequencing used immunoSEQ multiplex PCR; TCRdb keeps in-frame clones, though not all of them. That table gives V, J and clone size, and the DNA gave D and trimming. This table has over 90,000 clones, roughly 70% appearing once. One Seattle source followed patients from active infection through their disease course. The sequence was obtained from a man aged 65-85 years with COVID-19, enrolled during active disease. The chain carries TRBV6-5 and TRBJ2-4; 7 nucleotides align to TRBD2. Source material: peripheral blood. This CDR3 reads CASSGGSTIQYF. CDR3 nucleotide sequence: TGTGCCAGCTCGGGGGGTAGTACCATTCAGTACTTC.